One and the same sample provided the 17 T cell receptor beta chains below, sequenced in a study of T cell responses to AZD1222 COVID-19 vaccine. TCRdb keeps only in-frame clones here, not all; method: immunoSEQ multiplex PCR. Of about 69,000 clones in the sample, 80% were seen once. This specimen consisted of peripheral blood, obtained 28 days after the second AZD1222 dose. The receptors shown here come from an adult who received the AZD1222 COVID-19 vaccine.

The chain uses TRBV6-5 and TRBJ1-1; no reliable D call. The CDR3 contains 14 residues. Germline V gene data show CDR1 as MNHEY and CDR2 as SVGAGI. Between the trimmed V and J ends, which lost 6 bases and 1 base, there was a span of 12 bases. CDR3 sequence: CASSAQTANTEAFF. The CDR3 DNA reads TGTGCCAGCAGCGCGCAAACAGCGAACACTGAAGCTTTCTTT.

The chain has TRBV4-1 and TRBJ1-2, with TRBD1 identical over 7 bases. Trimming removed 3 bases from V and 8 bases from J; junction bases left unmatched: 12. In germline, CDR1 is MGHRA, CDR2 YSYEKL. The CDR3 spans 15 residues. The CDR3 nucleotides read TGCGCCAGCAGCCACAAGGGACAGTTTTTATACGGCTACACCTTC. Amino acids: CASSHKGQFLYGYTF.

The rearrangement joins TRBV3-1 (or the pseudogene TRBV3-2) to TRBJ1-4; D remains ambiguous. This CDR3 is 13 amino acids long. V lost 3 bases and J lost 12, with 14 bases in between. In germline, CDR1 is LGHDT, CDR2 YNNKEL (reference sequence). The CDR3 is CASSQGQRYELFF. The CDR3 DNA is TGTGCCAGCAGCCAGGGTCAGCGTTACGAACTGTTTTTT.

V is TRBV4-1 and J is TRBJ1-2; unclear D gene. Germline CDR1 MGHRA, CDR2 YSYEKL. The length of the CDR3 is 13 residues. The V end was cut by 0 bases, the J end by 4 bases, with 6 bases between. The CDR3 DNA is TGCGCCAGCAGCCAAGACGGCCGCTATGGCTACACCTTC. Its translation: CASSQDGRYGYTF.

This clone was detected only once. The chain carries TRBV18 and TRBJ2-2; D might be TRBD1 or TRBD2, each matching 5 bases. The CDR3 sequence is 15 residues long. V was cut by 2 bases and J by 1 base, with 8 bases left in between. The germline V gene has CDR1 KGHSH and CDR2 LQKENI. The CDR3 DNA reads TGTGCCAGCTCACCAGGGGACGAGAACACCGGGGAGCTGTTTTTT. Protein product: CASSPGDENTGELFF.

CDR3 sequence (DNA): TGTGCCAGCAGCCTTTGGACTAGCGGGGGGGCTGGGGAGACCCAGTACTTC. Protein sequence: CASSLWTSGGAGETQYF. The chain uses TRBV11-2 and TRBJ2-5; 15 bases map to TRBD2. Germline CDR1 SGHAT, CDR2 FQNNGV. The CDR3 length is 17 residues. V dropped 5 bases and J dropped 5; count of bases not matched to a gene: 9.

J is TRBJ2-7 and V is TRBV4-1; D is unclear. The germline V and J ends were trimmed by 0 bases and 2 bases, with 17 bases remaining between them. The CDR3 length is 17 residues. Per the germline V gene, CDR1 is MGHRA and CDR2 is YSYEKL. The CDR3 DNA sequence: TGCGCCAGCAGCCAAGATAGTCGTAGCCCGCATACCTACGAGCAGTACTTC. Translation: CASSQDSRSPHTYEQYF.

On this clone: An end of the junction does not agree with germline; a read error may underlie this. This rearrangement joins TRBV7-7 to TRBJ2-7, with 8 bases lining up with TRBD1. The CDR3 contains 13 residues. Germline V gene data show CDR1 as SSHAT and CDR2 as FNYEAQ (reference sequence). The CDR3 is CASSFDRGSEQYF. Here the CDR3 DNA reads TGTGCTAGCAGCTTCGACAGGGGTTCCGAGCAGTACTTC.

The V call is TRBV10-2, the J call TRBJ1-2; weak D call: TRBD1 (5 bases). V was pared by 0 bases and J by 8 bases, with 16 bases between. The CDR3 has 15 amino acids. Germline values: CDR1 WSHSY, CDR2 SAAADI. CDR3 sequence (DNA): TGCGCCAGCAGTGAGTCCGGGGACGTTACCTGGGGCTACACCTTC. It translates to CASSESGDVTWGYTF.

The CDR3 spells CASRPVRDTEAFF. The DNA of the CDR3 is TGTGCCAGCAGGCCGGTCCGGGACACTGAAGCTTTCTTT. This chain links TRBV11-2 with TRBJ1-1; no firm D call. Germline CDR1 and CDR2: SGHAT and FQNNGV. V was clipped by 6 bases and J by 3 bases, with 11 bases between them. The CDR3 is made up of 13 amino acids.

V gene TRBV2 combines with J gene TRBJ2-3, with 9 bases lining up with TRBD2. With V trimmed by 6 bases and J by 0 bases, 7 bases remained unmatched. The CDR3 loop spans 16 amino acids. CDR1 is SNHLY and CDR2 is FYNNEI in the germline V gene. CDR3 region: CASSHRTSDSTDTQYF. The CDR3 region has the DNA TGTGCCAGCAGCCACCGGACTAGCGATAGCACAGATACGCAGTATTTT.

The chain uses TRBV12-3 or TRBV12-4 and TRBJ2-3; no definite D call. With 1 base removed from V and 6 bases from J, the gap between germline ends came to 5 bases. CDR3 length equals 12 residues. CDR3 coding DNA: TGTGCCAGCAGTTTAGTCCGGGATACGCAGTATTTT. It is translated as CASSLVRDTQYF.

V usage is TRBV28 and J usage is TRBJ2-3, with 10 bases aligning to TRBD2. CDR1 and CDR2 from the germline V gene are MDHEN and SYDVKM. J was trimmed by 6 bases and V by 6 bases; bases with no gene match: 6. The CDR3 sequence is 14 residues long. The CDR3 spells CASSSPGLADTQYF. Written as DNA, the CDR3 is TGTGCCAGCAGCTCACCGGGACTAGCGGATACGCAGTATTTT.

The chain carries TRBV14 and TRBJ1-3; D might be TRBD1 (6 bases). Trimming took 4 bases from V and 0 from J, leaving 16 bases between them. The CDR3 is 17 residues long. Per the germline V gene, CDR1 is SGHDN and CDR2 is FVKESK. CDR3 DNA: TGTGCCAGCAGCCTCCTGGGGGGCGCCAGCTCTGGAAACACCATATATTTT. Encoded protein: CASSLLGGASSGNTIYF.

This clone was seen just once. The V and J genes are TRBV7-9 and TRBJ1-2; D remains ambiguous. Trimming pared 1 base from V and 0 bases from J, leaving 6 bases between. Looked up from germline, CDR1 is SEHNR and CDR2 is FQNEAQ (reference sequence). The length of the CDR3 is 14 residues. CDR3 protein: CASSLDRANYGYTF. The CDR3, as DNA: TGTGCCAGCAGCTTAGACAGAGCTAACTATGGCTACACCTTC.

The V and J genes are TRBV11-2 and TRBJ2-7; weak D call: TRBD1 (5 bases). The germline V and J ends were trimmed by 3 bases and 2 bases, with 8 bases remaining between them. The CDR3 has 13 amino acids. Per the germline V gene, CDR1 is SGHAT and CDR2 is FQNNGV. The CDR3 nucleotides read TGTGCCAGCAGCTTGCAGACAGCCTACGAGCAGTACTTC. This sequence encodes CASSLQTAYEQYF.

The chain links TRBV13 to TRBJ2-1, with D possibly matching TRBD2 (6 bases). This CDR3 spans 15 amino acids. The V and J ends lost 8 bases and 2 bases respectively, with 16 bases between them. Per the germline V gene, CDR1 is PRHDT and CDR2 is FYEKMQ (reference sequence). The CDR3 region is CASEPGTQPYNEQFF. CDR3 DNA: TGTGCCAGCGAACCCGGGACTCAACCCTACAATGAGCAGTTCTTC.